The present entry profiles one TCR beta chain with its context. Antigen unknown. This sample is drawn from a study of T cell responses to AZD1222 COVID-19 vaccine. CDR3 size: 13 residues. V shed 8 bases and J shed 3 bases, with 14 bases lying between them. Germline V gene data show CDR1 as ENHRY and CDR2 as SYGVKD. The table came from immunoSEQ multiplex PCR; TCRdb's copy has only in-frame clones and leaves some out. The sample has some 120,000 clones, roughly 88% seen once; the top ten hold about 27%. Study-wide points: CD4 TCRs linked to vaccination spanned spike, dominating at 160-218 and 743-854.

The chain has TRBV10-3 and TRBJ2-7, with D unresolved. The source was peripheral blood, collected 28 days after the second AZD1222 dose. The sequence was obtained from an adult who received the AZD1222 COVID-19 vaccine. CDR3 sequence reads: CAIGNSPNYEQYF. Here the CDR3 DNA reads TGTGCCATCGGAAACTCACCCAACTACGAGCAGTACTTC.